This entry concerns a single T cell receptor (beta chain). As yet, its antigen is unknown. The J segment lost 7 bases and the V segment lost 3 bases, leaving 11 bases of the junction unmatched. Per the germline V gene, CDR1 is SGDLS and CDR2 is YYNGEE. CDR3 length equals 17 residues. PCR primers comprised 60 Vbeta and 13 Jbeta primers. TCRdb's table, derived via immunoSEQ multiplex PCR, lists solely in-frame clones and lacks some. The sample lists 160,000 or so clones; around three quarters were seen once. This sample stems from a study of cytomegalovirus exposure and HLA in healthy donors. Points from the study as a whole: Analysis performed later found 16,951 TCR beta sequences associated with HLA alleles at 0.05 false discovery rate.

This chain uses TRBV9 with TRBJ2-3; 13 nucleotides line up with TRBD2. The TCR was taken from a woman aged 40 to 49 in good health and CMV-seronegative. Sequencing was done on a sample of PBMCs. Written as DNA, the CDR3 is TGTGCCAGCAGCGCCCACGCCGGGACTAGCGGGGTGAATACGCAGTATTTT. It translates to CASSAHAGTSGVNTQYF.